This section outlines one T cell receptor beta chain sequence together with its context. The data were taken from a study of T cell changes during pregnancy in multiple sclerosis. V lost 5 bases and J lost 7, with 14 bases in between. The length of the CDR3 is 12 residues. Germline CDR1 and CDR2: SQVTM and ANQGSEA. Repertoires were generated with immunoSEQ multiplex PCR, while TCRdb's copy carries only in-frame clones and drops some. The data hold 90,000 to 100,000 clones, with around 90% observed a single time. The rearrangement joins TRBV29-1 to TRBJ1-2; the D gene is possibly TRBD1 (6 bases). The specimen was peripheral blood, collected after pregnancy. This clonotype was obtained from a female donor in good health, enrolled as a control in a pregnancy study. In DNA, the CDR3 is TGCAGCGTTCGGTACAGGGAGGGTGGCTACACCTTC. It codes for CSVRYREGGYTF.